This T cell receptor beta chain is from a study of blood T cell repertoires in COVID-19. Whole-study context: Whether acute or convalescent, the COVID-19 samples came from the United States, Italy and Spain.

The CDR3 sequence is 15 residues long. Trimming removed 0 bases at V and 4 bases at J, with 10 bases between. Germline V lookup: CDR1 SGHTA, CDR2 FQGNSA. Assay used: immunoSEQ multiplex PCR; TCRdb lists only in-frame clones, some missing. Of roughly 250,000 clones in the sample, 86% were seen once. The chain uses TRBV7-2 and TRBJ2-1, with D possibly TRBD2 on 6 matching bases. The sequencing input was PBMCs or T cells enriched from blood (not recorded which). This TCR derives from a woman between 45 and 65 years old who had recovered from COVID-19. Here the CDR3 reads CASSLARGFYNEQFF. CDR3 in DNA: TGTGCCAGCAGCTTAGCGCGGGGATTTTACAATGAGCAGTTCTTC. Based on the CDR3 plus reference TRBV7-2 and TRBJ2-1, the full variable domain is GAGVSQSPSNKVTEKGKDVELRCDPISGHTALYWYRQSLGQGLEFLIYFQGNSAPDKSGLPSDRFSAERTGGSVSTLTIQRTQQEDSAVYLCASSLARGFYNEQFFGPGTRLTVL.